This T cell receptor beta chain was documented in a study of cytomegalovirus exposure and HLA in healthy donors. Primers for the PCR totalled 60 Vbeta and 13 Jbeta. The method was immunoSEQ multiplex PCR; TCRdb's version includes in-frame clones alone and lacks a portion of them. This sample's clone table lists around 40,000 clones. V trimming: 5 bases; J trimming: 5 bases; junction bases outside the gene matches: 6. The V gene's germline CDR1 is MNHEY and CDR2 SMNVEV (reference sequence). The CDR3 is made up of 14 amino acids. The clonotype originates from a man between 25 and 39 years old in good health and CMV-seronegative. The sample was PBMCs. The gene calls are TRBV27 and TRBJ2-7; 10 bases agree with TRBD2. This CDR3 is CASSLLAGSHEQYF. CDR3 DNA: TGTGCCAGCAGTCTACTAGCGGGATCCCACGAGCAGTACTTC.